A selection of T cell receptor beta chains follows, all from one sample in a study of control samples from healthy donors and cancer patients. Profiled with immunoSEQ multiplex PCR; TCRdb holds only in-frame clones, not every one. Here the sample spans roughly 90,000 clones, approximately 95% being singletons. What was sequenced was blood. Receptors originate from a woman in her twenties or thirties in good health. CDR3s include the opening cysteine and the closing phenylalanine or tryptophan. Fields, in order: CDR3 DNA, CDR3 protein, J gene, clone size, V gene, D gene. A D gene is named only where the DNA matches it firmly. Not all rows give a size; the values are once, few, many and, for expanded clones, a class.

cdr3_nt: TGTGCCAGCAGCCAAGGCGCCGGGACAGACAATTCACCCCTCCACTTT
cdr3_aa: CASSQGAGTDNSPLHF
j_call: TRBJ1-6
clone_size: .
v_call: TRBV4-2
d_call: TRBD1

cdr3_nt: TGTGCCAGCAGCTACCGGGACAGGGGCTACGAGCAGTACTTC
cdr3_aa: CASSYRDRGYEQYF
j_call: TRBJ2-7
clone_size: .
v_call: TRBV7-9
d_call: TRBD1

cdr3_nt: TGTGCCAGCAGCCCCGGGTCCTCTAGTGAGCAGTTCTTC
cdr3_aa: CASSPGSSSEQFF
j_call: TRBJ2-1
clone_size: .
v_call: TRBV3-1/TRBV3-2
d_call: .

cdr3_nt: TGTGCCAGCAGCTTGAAGACTTGGAACAATGAGCAGTTCTTC
cdr3_aa: CASSLKTWNNEQFF
j_call: TRBJ2-1
clone_size: .
v_call: TRBV5-6
d_call: .

cdr3_nt: TGCGCCAGCAGCCAAGAGGACCAGGGGGAAGCTTTCTTT
cdr3_aa: CASSQEDQGEAFF
j_call: TRBJ1-1
clone_size: .
v_call: TRBV4-1
d_call: .

cdr3_nt: TGTGCCAGCAGCTTAGGGCTCTATGAGCAGTTCTTC
cdr3_aa: CASSLGLYEQFF
j_call: TRBJ2-1
clone_size: .
v_call: TRBV7-9
d_call: .

cdr3_nt: TGCAGCGTCCGACAGGGGGGACTGGGAAACACCATATATTTT
cdr3_aa: CSVRQGGLGNTIYF
j_call: TRBJ1-3
clone_size: .
v_call: TRBV29-1
d_call: TRBD1

cdr3_nt: TGTGCCAGTACCCAAGGGAGCGGGAGGGCCAATGAGCAGTTCTTC
cdr3_aa: CASTQGSGRANEQFF
j_call: TRBJ2-1
clone_size: .
v_call: TRBV19
d_call: TRBD2

cdr3_nt: TGTGCCAGTAGTATTTCGTCAGGGGCGCGGGAGCAGTACTTC
cdr3_aa: CASSISSGAREQYF
j_call: TRBJ2-7
clone_size: .
v_call: TRBV19
d_call: .

cdr3_nt: TGTGCCAGCTCACCCTGGACTATAGCGGGGGGCCTAGACAATGAGCAGTTCTTC
cdr3_aa: CASSPWTIAGGLDNEQFF
j_call: TRBJ2-1
clone_size: once
v_call: TRBV18
d_call: TRBD2

cdr3_nt: TGTGCCAGTAGTATCCGGGACAGGGCGTTTGAAAAACTGTTTTTT
cdr3_aa: CASSIRDRAFEKLFF
j_call: TRBJ1-4
clone_size: once
v_call: TRBV19
d_call: TRBD1

cdr3_nt: TGTGCCAGCAGCCGAGGGACAGGGGCTGGCTACACCTTC
cdr3_aa: CASSRGTGAGYTF
j_call: TRBJ1-2
clone_size: .
v_call: TRBV7-9
d_call: TRBD1

cdr3_nt: TGCGCCAGCAGCCCCCCGCGGCCCAAATTTAATTTCACCCTCCACTTT
cdr3_aa: CASSPPRPKFNFTLHF
j_call: TRBJ1-6
clone_size: .
v_call: TRBV5-1
d_call: .

cdr3_nt: TGTGCCAGTAGTAGGGGACAGGCGATGTACCAAGAGACCCAGTACTTC
cdr3_aa: CASSRGQAMYQETQYF
j_call: TRBJ2-5
clone_size: .
v_call: TRBV19
d_call: TRBD1

cdr3_nt: TGTGCCAGCAGGGAAGGACACGGCTACGAGCAGTACTTC
cdr3_aa: CASREGHGYEQYF
j_call: TRBJ2-7
clone_size: .
v_call: TRBV2
d_call: .

cdr3_nt: TGTGCCAGCTCACCGGACACTTACGAGCAGTACTTC
cdr3_aa: CASSPDTYEQYF
j_call: TRBJ2-7
clone_size: .
v_call: TRBV18
d_call: .

cdr3_nt: TGTGCCTGGAGCGGGTCTTCCCTAGGGGGCTCCTACAATGAGCAGTTCTTC
cdr3_aa: CAWSGSSLGGSYNEQFF
j_call: TRBJ2-1
clone_size: .
v_call: TRBV30
d_call: .

cdr3_nt: TGCGCCAGCAGCTTTCACACCGACAGATATGAAGCTTTCTTT
cdr3_aa: CASSFHTDRYEAFF
j_call: TRBJ1-1
clone_size: .
v_call: TRBV5-1
d_call: .

cdr3_nt: TGTGCCAGCTCACCACCTAACGGGGTACGGTCGAGAAAACACCAAGAGACCCAGTACTTC
cdr3_aa: CASSPPNGVRSRKHQETQYF
j_call: TRBJ2-5
clone_size: .
v_call: TRBV18
d_call: .

cdr3_nt: TGCGCCAGCAGCCAAGGACCAGGGGAGGGAGAGACCCAGTACTTC
cdr3_aa: CASSQGPGEGETQYF
j_call: TRBJ2-5
clone_size: once
v_call: TRBV4-1
d_call: .

cdr3_nt: TGTGCCAGCAGCTTAAGTCCATACGAGCAGTACTTC
cdr3_aa: CASSLSPYEQYF
j_call: TRBJ2-7
clone_size: .
v_call: TRBV7-9
d_call: .

cdr3_nt: TGTGCCAGCTCACCACCCGGGTCTTCAGGCAAAGCTTTCTTT
cdr3_aa: CASSPPGSSGKAFF
j_call: TRBJ1-1
clone_size: .
v_call: TRBV18
d_call: .

cdr3_nt: TGTGCCAGCAGCTTAGGCGCAGGGACGGGCTACACCTTC
cdr3_aa: CASSLGAGTGYTF
j_call: TRBJ1-2
clone_size: .
v_call: TRBV7-9
d_call: .

cdr3_nt: TGTGCCAGTAGTATTGGGTTGGGGCCCAATCAGCCCCAGCATTTT
cdr3_aa: CASSIGLGPNQPQHF
j_call: TRBJ1-5
clone_size: .
v_call: TRBV19
d_call: .

cdr3_nt: TGTGCCAGCAGCCAATCGGTCAGGGGACTAGCGGGAAGGAGCTCCTACAATGAGCAGTTCTTC
cdr3_aa: CASSQSVRGLAGRSSYNEQFF
j_call: TRBJ2-1
clone_size: .
v_call: TRBV4-2
d_call: TRBD2

cdr3_nt: TGCGCCAGCAGTCGGCAGAAAAACACCGGGGAGCTGTTTTTT
cdr3_aa: CASSRQKNTGELFF
j_call: TRBJ2-2
clone_size: .
v_call: TRBV10-1
d_call: .

cdr3_nt: TGTGCCTGGAGTGTACCAAGAGGGGACTTTAGGGTTGGGGCTAATGAAAAACTGTTTTTT
cdr3_aa: CAWSVPRGDFRVGANEKLFF
j_call: TRBJ1-4
clone_size: .
v_call: TRBV30
d_call: .

cdr3_nt: TGTGCCAGTTGGACAGGGCTAGGATCCCAGCATTTT
cdr3_aa: CASWTGLGSQHF
j_call: TRBJ1-5
clone_size: .
v_call: TRBV27
d_call: TRBD1

cdr3_nt: TGTGCCAGCAGCTTATATCAGGGCTCCTACGAGCAGTACTTC
cdr3_aa: CASSLYQGSYEQYF
j_call: TRBJ2-7
clone_size: .
v_call: TRBV7-8
d_call: .

cdr3_nt: TGTGCCACCAGTCCGCCGGGTAGCTCCTACAATGAGCAGTTCTTC
cdr3_aa: CATSPPGSSYNEQFF
j_call: TRBJ2-1
clone_size: few
v_call: TRBV24-1
d_call: .

cdr3_nt: TGTGCCAGCAGTGATGCGCCAGAGAACACCGGGGAGCTGTTTTTT
cdr3_aa: CASSDAPENTGELFF
j_call: TRBJ2-2
clone_size: .
v_call: TRBV6-1
d_call: .

cdr3_nt: TGTGCCAGCAGCTTGGCGGGACAGGCCAATTCACCCCTCCACTTT
cdr3_aa: CASSLAGQANSPLHF
j_call: TRBJ1-6
clone_size: .
v_call: TRBV7-9
d_call: TRBD1

cdr3_nt: TGTGCCAGCAGTCTGGGGGATAGCAATCAGCCCCAGCATTTT
cdr3_aa: CASSLGDSNQPQHF
j_call: TRBJ1-5
clone_size: .
v_call: TRBV27
d_call: .

cdr3_nt: TGTGCCAGCAGCCCAGACAGGGGTTCGGTGAACACTGAAGCTTTCTTT
cdr3_aa: CASSPDRGSVNTEAFF
j_call: TRBJ1-1
clone_size: .
v_call: TRBV7-9
d_call: TRBD1

cdr3_nt: TGTGCCAGCAAAGGGGTGGACAGTCCTAATGAAAAACTGTTTTTT
cdr3_aa: CASKGVDSPNEKLFF
j_call: TRBJ1-4
clone_size: once
v_call: TRBV2
d_call: .

cdr3_nt: TGCGCCAGCAGCGCCCTAGGGGGAGGGCCGGCCTACGAGCAGTACTTC
cdr3_aa: CASSALGGGPAYEQYF
j_call: TRBJ2-7
clone_size: .
v_call: TRBV10-2
d_call: .

cdr3_nt: TGTGCCAGCAGTTTCCTGGGCCAAGAGACCCAGTACTTC
cdr3_aa: CASSFLGQETQYF
j_call: TRBJ2-5
clone_size: .
v_call: TRBV12-3/TRBV12-4
d_call: .

cdr3_nt: TGTGCCAGCAGTGAACAGGACAGGGATTATTCACCCCTCCACTTT
cdr3_aa: CASSEQDRDYSPLHF
j_call: TRBJ1-6
clone_size: .
v_call: TRBV6-1
d_call: TRBD1

cdr3_nt: TGCGCCAGCAGCTTGGCCCTTAATGGGAAAATGGATGGCTACACCTTC
cdr3_aa: CASSLALNGKMDGYTF
j_call: TRBJ1-2
clone_size: .
v_call: TRBV5-1
d_call: .

cdr3_nt: TGTGCCAGCTCACCGGGACACCTTGCCCTTAATTCACCCCTCCACTTT
cdr3_aa: CASSPGHLALNSPLHF
j_call: TRBJ1-6
clone_size: .
v_call: TRBV18
d_call: .

cdr3_nt: TGCGCCAGCAGGGCTAGCGGGCTAATCGGGGCTGAGACCCAGTACTTC
cdr3_aa: CASRASGLIGAETQYF
j_call: TRBJ2-5
clone_size: .
v_call: TRBV4-1
d_call: TRBD2

cdr3_nt: TGTGCCAGCAGGACCCGGACTCAACAGGGGGACGGAACCGGGGAGCTGTTTTTT
cdr3_aa: CASRTRTQQGDGTGELFF
j_call: TRBJ2-2
clone_size: .
v_call: TRBV7-9
d_call: TRBD1